The 18 T cell receptor beta chains listed next were all sequenced from one sample in a study of human CD8 memory T cell subsets. Production of TCR beta libraries used UMI-labeled 5' RACE as the method. TCRdb reanalyzed the 5' RACE reads, giving one entry per CDR3 protein sequence and no DNA. The sample table sets out about 17,000 distinct CDR3 sequences. Sequencing was carried out using CD8+ stem-like memory T cells (TSCM and TCM) sorted from PBMCs. Subset given: stem-like memory CD8 T cells (TSTEM), CCR7+ PD-1- TIGIT-. Receptor source: a human donor in good health.

The V call is TRBV28, the J call TRBJ2-3; TCRdb reports TRBD1, a call that lacks DNA to check it against. Germline CDR1 and CDR2: MDHEN and SYDVKM. The CDR3 is 13 amino acids. The CDR3 loop is CASSPREGGPQYF.

According to its frequency, this clonotype is medium-sized. The gene calls are TRBV28 and TRBJ2-5; TCRdb proposes TRBD2, but this gene call is untestable without DNA. The germline V gene encodes CDR1 MDHEN and CDR2 SYDVKM. The CDR3 is made up of 16 amino acids. The CDR3: CASSASRDSSRETQYF.

The chain joins TRBV4-2 to TRBJ1-6. The germline gives CDR1 LGHNA, CDR2 YNFKEQ. The CDR3 runs 12 residues. The CDR3 loop reads CASSQESSPLHF.

The J gene is TRBJ1-3, the V gene TRBV4-2. Germline V lookup: CDR1 LGHNA, CDR2 YNFKEQ. CDR3 length: 14 residues. Here the CDR3 reads CASSETDSGNTIYF.

In terms of frequency, this clonotype is medium-sized. V is TRBV5-1 and J is TRBJ2-7; TCRdb names TRBD1, which stays unverified in the absence of DNA. Germline assignment: CDR1 SGHRS and CDR2 YFSETQ. The CDR3 sequence is 15 residues long. The CDR3 sequence: CASSLTGTGPDEQYF.

This clonotype is deemed medium-sized by its frequency. This chain uses TRBV7-9 with TRBJ2-3; TCRdb calls TRBD1, which cannot be checked without DNA. This CDR3 has 15 amino acids. Germline CDR1 is SEHNR and CDR2 is FQNEAQ (reference sequence). This chain's CDR3 is CASSSRDSHTDTQYF.

V gene TRBV7-8 combines with J gene TRBJ1-5; TCRdb proposes TRBD1, but this gene call is untestable without DNA. The germline V gene has CDR1 SGHVS and CDR2 FQNEAQ. CDR3 length: 16 residues. This CDR3 reads CASSSRAGVGNQPQHF.

The V call is TRBV19, the J call TRBJ1-5. Germline V gene lookup returns CDR1 LNHDA and CDR2 SQIVND (reference sequence). This CDR3 comprises 13 residues. The CDR3 is CASSIGGNQPQHF. Supplemented by reference TRBV19 and TRBJ1-5, the full variable domain reads DGGITQSPKYLFRKEGQNVTLSCEQNLNHDAMYWYRQDPGQGLRLIYYSQIVNDFQKGDIAEGYSVSREKKESFPLTVTSAQKNPTAFYLCASSIGGNQPQHFGDGTRLSIL.

The V call is TRBV24-1, the J call TRBJ2-1; the TCRdb call, TRBD1, lacks DNA for checking. The CDR3 has 16 residues. Germline CDR1 KGHDR, CDR2 SFDVKD. This CDR3 is CATSDLRTDYPNEQFF.

The rearrangement uses TRBV10-3 and TRBJ2-3; TCRdb indicates TRBD1, and absent DNA this call remains unverified. This CDR3 has 14 amino acids. Germline loops: CDR1 ENHRY, CDR2 SYGVKD. CDR3 sequence: CAIRFSGGDDTQYF.

Measured by frequency, this clonotype is medium-sized. The chain recombines TRBV11-2 with TRBJ1-4. The CDR3 runs to 12 residues. Germline lookup yields CDR1 SGHAT and CDR2 FQNNGV. CDR3: CASSLEGEKLFF.

Considering frequency, this clonotype is medium-sized. V is TRBV7-8 and J is TRBJ1-2; lacking DNA, the TRBD1 call made by TCRdb goes unchecked. Germline V gene sequence: CDR1 SGHVS, CDR2 FQNEAQ. The CDR3 totals 15 residues. The CDR3 spells CASSGGQGIDYGYTF.

J is TRBJ1-6 and V is TRBV12-3 or TRBV12-4; TCRdb selects TRBD1, and the lack of DNA leaves this call unchecked. This CDR3 comprises 14 residues. CDR3 sequence reads: CASSPDRAYSPLHF.

Frequency places this clonotype as medium-sized (0.01 to 0.1%). This chain links TRBV29-1 with TRBJ1-2; the D call of TRBD1 rests on TCRdb alone, since no DNA is present to check it. Germline V gives CDR1 SQVTM, CDR2 ANQGSEA. The CDR3 is made up of 12 amino acids. The CDR3 here is CSVDRGAYGYTF. The whole variable domain, filled in from reference TRBV29-1 and TRBJ1-2, reads SAVISQKPSRDICQRGTSLTIQCQVDSQVTMMFWYRQQPGQSLTLIATANQGSEATYESGFVIDKFPISRPNLTFSTLTVSNMSPEDSSIYLCSVDRGAYGYTFGSGTRLTVV.

CDR3: CASSTRIAGDEQYF. The chain joins TRBV28 to TRBJ2-7; TCRdb designates TRBD2, a call that cannot be tested without DNA. Germline CDR1 is MDHEN and CDR2 is SYDVKM. The CDR3 contains 14 residues.

The chain links TRBV4-1 to TRBJ2-5; with no DNA, the TCRdb D assignment of TRBD1 cannot be verified. Germline values: CDR1 MGHRA, CDR2 YSYEKL. This CDR3 has 17 amino acids. The CDR3 sequence: CASSQGVGGQTQETQYF.

This chain connects TRBV7-9 to TRBJ1-4; TCRdb's assignment of TRBD1 cannot be checked, as there is no DNA. The length of the CDR3 is 14 residues. Per germline, CDR1 SEHNR and CDR2 FQNEAQ (reference sequence). Here the CDR3 reads CASSLGGQGQKLFF.

V is TRBV20-1 and J is TRBJ2-7; checking the TCRdb D call of TRBD1 is not possible without DNA. The germline V gene has CDR1 DFQATT and CDR2 SNEGSKA (reference sequence). This CDR3 region has 13 residues. The CDR3 here is CSAVGVRGYEQYF.